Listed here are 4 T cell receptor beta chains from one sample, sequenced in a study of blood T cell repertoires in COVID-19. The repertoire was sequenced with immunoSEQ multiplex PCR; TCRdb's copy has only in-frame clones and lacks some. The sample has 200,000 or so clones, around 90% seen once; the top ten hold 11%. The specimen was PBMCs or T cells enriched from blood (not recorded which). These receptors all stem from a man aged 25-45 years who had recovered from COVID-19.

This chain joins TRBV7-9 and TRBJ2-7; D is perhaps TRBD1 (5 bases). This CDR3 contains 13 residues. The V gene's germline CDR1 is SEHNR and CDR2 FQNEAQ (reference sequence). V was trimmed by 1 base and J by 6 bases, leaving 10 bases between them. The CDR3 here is CASSLGGPGEQYF. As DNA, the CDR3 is TGTGCCAGCAGCTTAGGGGGCCCCGGCGAGCAGTACTTC.

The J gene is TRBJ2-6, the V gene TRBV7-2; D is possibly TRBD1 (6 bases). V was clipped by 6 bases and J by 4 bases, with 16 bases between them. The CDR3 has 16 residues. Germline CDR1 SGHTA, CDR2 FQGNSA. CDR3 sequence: CASSRLQGSGANVLTF. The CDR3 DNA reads TGTGCCAGCAGTCGTCTACAGGGTTCCGGGGCCAACGTCCTGACTTTC.

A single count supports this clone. The CDR3 nucleotides are TGTGCCAGCAGCTTGACCAGACTAGAAGCCCACGAGCAGTACTTC. This encodes CASSLTRLEAHEQYF. The J gene is TRBJ2-7, the V gene TRBV9; tentatively, D is TRBD2 (6 bases). The V gene's germline CDR1 is SGDLS and CDR2 YYNGEE. CDR3 length: 15 residues. V was pared by 4 bases and J by 5 bases, with 19 bases between.

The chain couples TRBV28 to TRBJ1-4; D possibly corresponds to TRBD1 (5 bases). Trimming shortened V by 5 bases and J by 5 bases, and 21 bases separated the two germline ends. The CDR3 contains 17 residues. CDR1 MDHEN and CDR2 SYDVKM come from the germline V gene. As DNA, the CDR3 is TGTGCCAGCAGTCCCAAGCCGGCGGGGCACCGGAATGAAAAACTGTTTTTT. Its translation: CASSPKPAGHRNEKLFF.